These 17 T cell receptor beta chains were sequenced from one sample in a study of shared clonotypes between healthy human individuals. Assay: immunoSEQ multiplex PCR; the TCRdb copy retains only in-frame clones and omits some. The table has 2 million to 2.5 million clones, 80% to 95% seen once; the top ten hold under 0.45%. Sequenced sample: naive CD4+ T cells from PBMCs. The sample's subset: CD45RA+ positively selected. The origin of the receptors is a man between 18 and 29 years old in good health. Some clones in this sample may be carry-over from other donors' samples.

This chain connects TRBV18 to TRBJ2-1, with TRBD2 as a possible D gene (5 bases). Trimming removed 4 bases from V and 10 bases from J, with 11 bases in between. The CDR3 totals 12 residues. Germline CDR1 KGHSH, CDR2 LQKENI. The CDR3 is CASSLGGLEQFF. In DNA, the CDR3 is TGTGCCAGCTCACTGGGCGGGTTAGAGCAGTTCTTC.

The CDR3, as DNA: TGTGCCAGCAGTGAGACAGGGATGGGCTACGAGCAGTACTTC. This codes for CASSETGMGYEQYF. The chain combines TRBV6-5 with TRBJ2-7; 7 bases match TRBD1. The CDR3 runs to 14 residues. The junction had 7 bases not matched to a gene; V was cut back by 5 bases and J by 3 bases. CDR1 is MNHEY and CDR2 is SVGAGI in the germline V gene.

CDR3 in amino acids: CASSNPGQETQYF. The CDR3 DNA reads as TGTGCCAGCAGTAACCCGGGACAGGAGACCCAGTACTTC. This chain connects TRBV25-1 to TRBJ2-5, with 7 bases aligning to TRBD1. Germline CDR1 is MGHDK and CDR2 is SYGVNS. The CDR3 has 13 residues. With 5 bases clipped from V and 5 bases from J, the junction kept 5 bases outside the gene matches.

The CDR3 is CASRKQGAEAFF. In DNA, the CDR3 is TGTGCCAGCAGGAAACAGGGGGCTGAAGCTTTCTTT. This sequence joins TRBV28 and TRBJ1-1; 8 bases agree with TRBD1. This CDR3 is 12 amino acids long. The V and J ends lost 6 bases and 6 bases, in that order; junction bases with no gene match: 3. Per germline, CDR1 MDHEN and CDR2 SYDVKM.

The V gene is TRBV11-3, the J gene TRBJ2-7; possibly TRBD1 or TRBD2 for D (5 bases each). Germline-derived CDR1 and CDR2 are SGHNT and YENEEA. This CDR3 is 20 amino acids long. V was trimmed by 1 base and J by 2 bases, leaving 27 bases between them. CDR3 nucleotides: TGTGCCAGCAGCTTAGTAGGGGCCCTCTCGGCGTGGGGGTGTACCTACGAGCAGTACTTC. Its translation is CASSLVGALSAWGCTYEQYF.

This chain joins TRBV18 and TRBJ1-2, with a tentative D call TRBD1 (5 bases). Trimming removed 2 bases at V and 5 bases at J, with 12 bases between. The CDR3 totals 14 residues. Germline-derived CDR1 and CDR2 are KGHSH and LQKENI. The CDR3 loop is CASSPARAWYGYTF. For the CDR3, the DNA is TGTGCCAGCTCACCAGCCAGGGCTTGGTATGGCTACACCTTC.

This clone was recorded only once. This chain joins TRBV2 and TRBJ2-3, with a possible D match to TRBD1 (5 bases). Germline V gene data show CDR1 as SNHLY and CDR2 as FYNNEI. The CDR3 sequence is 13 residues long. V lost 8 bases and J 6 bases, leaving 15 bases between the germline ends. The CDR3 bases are TGTGCCAGCCTTTGGGGCAGAACGGATACGCAGTATTTT. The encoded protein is CASLWGRTDTQYF.

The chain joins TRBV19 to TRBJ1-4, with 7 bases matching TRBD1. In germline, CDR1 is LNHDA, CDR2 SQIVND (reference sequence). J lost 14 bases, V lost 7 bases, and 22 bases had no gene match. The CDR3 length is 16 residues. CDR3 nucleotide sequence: TGTGCCAGTAAACCCGAAAGAACAGGGGCTAAGCGTACGCTGTTTTTT. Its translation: CASKPERTGAKRTLFF.

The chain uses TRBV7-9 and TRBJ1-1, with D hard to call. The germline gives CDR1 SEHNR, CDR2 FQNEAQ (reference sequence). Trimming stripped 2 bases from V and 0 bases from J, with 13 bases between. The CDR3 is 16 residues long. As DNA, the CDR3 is TGTGCCAGCAGCTTACCCACAGCCAACATGAACACTGAAGCTTTCTTT. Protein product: CASSLPTANMNTEAFF.

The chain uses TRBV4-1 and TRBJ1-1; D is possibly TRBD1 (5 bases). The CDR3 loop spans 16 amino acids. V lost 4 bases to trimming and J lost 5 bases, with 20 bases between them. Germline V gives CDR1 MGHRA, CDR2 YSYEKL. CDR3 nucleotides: TGCGCCAGCAGCCCCCGGGGGGGGAGGAGAAGAACTGAAGCTTTCTTT. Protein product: CASSPRGGRRRTEAFF.

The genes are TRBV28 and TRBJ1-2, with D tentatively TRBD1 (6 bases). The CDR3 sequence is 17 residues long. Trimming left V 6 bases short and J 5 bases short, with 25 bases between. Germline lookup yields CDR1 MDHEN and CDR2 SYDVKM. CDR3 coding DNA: TGTGCCAGCAGACTAAACCCCGGGACACTGGGATCTTATGGCTACACCTTC. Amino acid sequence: CASRLNPGTLGSYGYTF.

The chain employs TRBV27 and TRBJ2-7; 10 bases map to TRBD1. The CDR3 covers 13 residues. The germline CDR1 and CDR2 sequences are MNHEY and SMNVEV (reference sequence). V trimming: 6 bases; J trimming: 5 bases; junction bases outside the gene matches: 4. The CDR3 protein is CASRGQGPHEQYF. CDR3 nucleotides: TGTGCCAGCAGGGGACAGGGGCCCCACGAGCAGTACTTC.

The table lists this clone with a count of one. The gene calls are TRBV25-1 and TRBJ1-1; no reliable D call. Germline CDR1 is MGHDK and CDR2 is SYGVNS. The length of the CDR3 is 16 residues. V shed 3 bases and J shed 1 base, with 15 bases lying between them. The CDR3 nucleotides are TGTGCCAGCAGTGAGTACGGGAGGGCTGGGAACACTGAAGCTTTCTTT. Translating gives CASSEYGRAGNTEAFF.

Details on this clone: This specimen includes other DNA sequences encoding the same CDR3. Here the CDR3 reads CASSEAGTGEETQYF. The CDR3 region has the DNA TGCGCCAGCAGCGAAGCCGGGACAGGGGAAGAGACCCAGTACTTC. The chain carries TRBV5-1 and TRBJ2-5; TRBD1 matches at 10 bases. The CDR3 runs 15 residues. V lost 4 bases to trimming and J lost 3 bases; unmatched junction nucleotides: 6. Germline V gene sequence: CDR1 SGHRS, CDR2 YFSETQ.

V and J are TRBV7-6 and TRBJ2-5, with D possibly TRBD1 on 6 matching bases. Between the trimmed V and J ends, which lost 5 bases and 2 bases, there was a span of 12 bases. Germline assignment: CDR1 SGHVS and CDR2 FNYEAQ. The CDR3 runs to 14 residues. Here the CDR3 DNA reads TGTGCCAGCAGCCCCGGGACATATCAAGAGACCCAGTACTTC. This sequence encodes CASSPGTYQETQYF.

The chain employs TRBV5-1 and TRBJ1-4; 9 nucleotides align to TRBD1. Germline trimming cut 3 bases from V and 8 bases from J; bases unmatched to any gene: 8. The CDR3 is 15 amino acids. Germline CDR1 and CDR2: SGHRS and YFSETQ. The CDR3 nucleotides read TGCGCCAGCAGCTGGACGGGACAGGGTGGCGAAAAACTGTTTTTT. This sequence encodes CASSWTGQGGEKLFF. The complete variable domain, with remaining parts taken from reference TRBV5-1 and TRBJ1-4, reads KAGVTQTPRYLIKTRGQQVTLSCSPISGHRSVSWYQQTPGQGLQFLFEYFSETQRNKGNFPGRFSGRQFSNSRSEMNVSTLELGDSALYLCASSWTGQGGEKLFFGSGTQLSVL.

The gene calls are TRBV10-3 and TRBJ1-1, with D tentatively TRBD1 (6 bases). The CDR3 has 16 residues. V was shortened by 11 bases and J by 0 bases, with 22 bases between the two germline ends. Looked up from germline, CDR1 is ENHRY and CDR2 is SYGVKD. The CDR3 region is CAAGTGGGRLNTEAFF. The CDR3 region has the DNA TGTGCCGCCGGAACTGGCGGGGGCAGGTTGAACACTGAAGCTTTCTTT.